The 31 T cell receptor beta chains presented below share a single source sample, sequenced in a study of regulatory T cells in long-lasting Graves disease (TCRdb year 2021). This specimen's time point label, per the study, means: newly diagnosed GD, antithyroid drugs for less than 3 months. For both TCR sequencing and RNA sequencing, RNA was extracted from PBMCs using TRIzol. The library was made by multiplex PCR. Instrument used: Illumina HiSeq 4000. To build TCR beta libraries, CDR3 regions were amplified by Arm-PCR using iRepertoire HTBI primers. Through fastp at Q25 and MiXCR, TCRdb rebuilt clones from the public reads, retaining in-frame beta chains. Rows with one shared CDR3 protein collapse into an entry with the most common genes and DNA. Here the sample has a few hundred thousand distinct CDR3 sequences; about 10% occur a single time. The top ten hold about 19% of the sample. The sample was also reused in another study, on T cells in Graves' hyperthyroidism and ophthalmopathy.

The input for sequencing was peripheral blood mononuclear cells (PBMCs), taken at new diagnosis, from a patient treated with antithyroid drugs. These receptors were obtained from a woman between 18 and 29 years old with Graves disease. Donor details come from another sample of the same person, matched by shared clones.

This clonotype has at least ten counts. This chain uses TRBV20-1 with TRBJ2-5, with 7 nucleotides matching TRBD2. Germline V gene sequence: CDR1 DFQATT, CDR2 SNEGSKA (reference sequence). This CDR3 is 14 amino acids long. The ends lost 3 bases at V and 1 base at J; junction bases unmatched: 5. The CDR3: CSARGGRGQETQYF. The CDR3 region has the DNA TGCAGTGCTAGGGGGGGGAGAGGCCAAGAGACCCAGTACTTC.

A few counts support this clonotype. The chain recombines TRBV11-2 with TRBJ1-4; perhaps TRBD1 as D (6 bases). Trimming took off 5 bases at V and 5 bases at J, with 12 bases between the two ends. CDR3 size: 14 residues. Germline assignment: CDR1 SGHAT and CDR2 FQNNGV. In DNA, the CDR3 is TGTGCCAGCAGCATAGGACAGCAAAATGAAAAACTGTTTTTT. Encoded protein: CASSIGQQNEKLFF.

This clonotype was seen ten or more times. J is TRBJ2-1 and V is TRBV3-1; D perhaps matches TRBD2 (5 bases). The germline gives CDR1 LGHDT, CDR2 YNNKEL (reference sequence). V dropped 7 bases and J dropped 0 bases, with 10 bases sitting between them. This CDR3 spans 14 amino acids. The DNA of the CDR3 is TGTGCCAGCATTCCGGGGAACTCCTACAATGAGCAGTTCTTC. Translating gives CASIPGNSYNEQFF.

There are a few counts of this clonotype. A much larger clonotype is one base distant, so this may be a read error. Since the CDR3 does not end with the conserved phenylalanine or tryptophan, this likely comes from a read error. The rearrangement uses TRBV7-2 and TRBJ1-1, with no clear D. This CDR3 region has 15 residues. V gave up 2 bases and J gave up 0 bases, with 10 bases separating them. Germline V gives CDR1 SGHTA, CDR2 FQGNSA. CDR3 in DNA: TGTGCCAGCAGCTTATCTCCGATAATGAACACTGAAGCTTTCTCT. Its translation is CASSLSPIMNTEAFS.

This clonotype was picked up many times. V usage is TRBV7-8 and J usage is TRBJ1-1; D gene uncertain. The CDR3 is 14 amino acids. The germline V gene has CDR1 SGHVS and CDR2 FQNEAQ. V shed 5 bases and J shed 4 bases, with 14 bases lying between them. CDR3 region: CASSPEGWGTEAFF. In DNA, the CDR3 is TGTGCCAGCAGCCCCGAAGGATGGGGCACTGAAGCTTTCTTT.

Many counts were recorded for this clonotype. The chain couples TRBV25-1 to TRBJ1-2; D is perhaps TRBD1 (5 bases). This CDR3 has 14 amino acids. Between the trimmed V and J ends, which lost 2 bases and 7 bases, there was a span of 14 bases. CDR1 is MGHDK, CDR2 SYGVNS, per germline. DNA for the CDR3: TGTGCCAGCAGTGAACCGGGGACCGCCGGTGGCTACACCTTC. Translation: CASSEPGTAGGYTF.

This clonotype was picked up many times. The chain recombines TRBV5-1 with TRBJ1-1; the D is unclear. V was cut by 3 bases and J by 0 bases, with 9 bases left in between. CDR1 is SGHRS, CDR2 YFSETQ, per germline. The CDR3 contains 14 residues. CDR3 amino acids: CASSSTEMNTEAFF. The CDR3 coding sequence is TGCGCCAGCAGCTCAACGGAGATGAACACTGAAGCTTTCTTT.

Many counts were recorded for this clonotype. V and J are TRBV28 and TRBJ2-7; D ambiguous. The CDR3 contains 11 residues. CDR1 is MDHEN, CDR2 SYDVKM, per germline. V was pared by 6 bases and J by 13 bases, with 16 bases between. The CDR3 DNA reads as TGTGCCAGCAGCCTAGTCTCTTCATCTTACTTC. This encodes CASSLVSSSYF. Filled out from reference TRBV28 and TRBJ2-7, the complete variable domain reads DVKVTQSSRYLVKRTGEKVFLECVQDMDHENMFWYRQDPGLGLRLIYFSYDVKMKEKGDIPEGYSVSREKKERFSLILESASTNQTSMYLCASSLVSSSYFGPGTRLTVT.

This clonotype was counted many times. V is TRBV20-1 and J is TRBJ2-2, with TRBD2 matching over 9 bases. V gave up 0 bases and J gave up 3 bases; unmatched junction bases: 5. In germline, CDR1 is DFQATT, CDR2 SNEGSKA (reference sequence). The CDR3 runs to 16 residues. The chain's CDR3 is CSARDELAGYTGELFF. For the CDR3, the DNA is TGCAGTGCTAGAGACGAGCTAGCGGGGTACACCGGGGAGCTGTTTTTT.

Ten or more counts support this clonotype. The V gene is TRBV20-1, the J gene TRBJ2-3; D ambiguous. The CDR3 has 12 amino acids. V was shortened by 6 bases and J by 0 bases, with 7 bases between the two germline ends. Germline CDR1 and CDR2: DFQATT and SNEGSKA (reference sequence). The CDR3 region is CSAPESTDTQYF. The CDR3 DNA reads as TGCAGTGCCCCCGAGAGCACAGATACGCAGTATTTT.

This clonotype was recorded at least ten times. As DNA, the CDR3 is TGTGCCAGCAGCGGACGACAGGGAGGGCTACCCTCGGGCACTGAAGCTTTCTTT. It translates to CASSGRQGGLPSGTEAFF. V usage is TRBV11-2 and J usage is TRBJ1-1; 7 bases match TRBD1. J gave up 4 bases and V 5 bases, and 19 bases lay outside the gene matches. The germline V gene has CDR1 SGHAT and CDR2 FQNNGV. The CDR3 spans 18 residues.

This clonotype was counted at least ten times. The chain recombines TRBV20-1 with TRBJ1-5; 9 bases map to TRBD1. The V gene's germline CDR1 is DFQATT and CDR2 SNEGSKA (reference sequence). The CDR3 spans 16 residues. The junction had 13 bases not matched to a gene; V was cut back by 4 bases and J by 6 bases. The chain's CDR3 is CSAKHGTGSKFQPQHF. CDR3 in DNA: TGCAGTGCTAAGCATGGGACAGGGTCAAAATTTCAGCCCCAGCATTTT.

This clonotype turned up a few times. This chain connects TRBV11-2 to TRBJ1-1, with D perhaps matching TRBD1 (5 bases). This CDR3 region has 14 residues. Germline values: CDR1 SGHAT, CDR2 FQNNGV. The germline V and J ends were trimmed by 6 bases and 7 bases, with 18 bases remaining between them. This chain's CDR3 is CASSWTGRGDEAFF. The CDR3 nucleotides read TGTGCCAGCAGTTGGACGGGAAGGGGTGATGAAGCTTTCTTT. Combining the CDR3 with reference TRBV11-2 and TRBJ1-1 gives the whole variable domain EAGVAQSPRYKIIEKRQSVAFWCNPISGHATLYWYQQILGQGPKLLIQFQNNGVVDDSQLPKDRFSAERLKGVDSTLKIQPAKLEDSAVYLCASSWTGRGDEAFFGQGTRLTVV.

This clonotype was observed many times. The chain combines TRBV3-1 with TRBJ1-1, with TRBD1 as a possible D gene (5 bases). The length of the CDR3 is 14 residues. V gave up 3 bases and J gave up 7 bases, with 15 bases separating them. Germline V CDR1 and CDR2: LGHDT, YNNKEL (reference sequence). The CDR3 loop is CASSQSRESLEAFF. The DNA of the CDR3 is TGTGCCAGCAGCCAGAGCAGGGAGAGTCTTGAAGCTTTCTTT.

In its sample, this clonotype was seen many times. This sequence joins TRBV28 and TRBJ1-4; perhaps TRBD1 as D (6 bases). The V and J ends lost 4 bases and 8 bases respectively, with 17 bases between them. CDR3 length equals 15 residues. CDR1 is MDHEN, CDR2 SYDVKM, per germline. DNA of the CDR3: TGTGCCAGCAGTTCTACAGGGATTTCTAGCGAAAAACTGTTTTTT. Its translation is CASSSTGISSEKLFF.

This clonotype was detected a few times. This chain connects TRBV12-3 or TRBV12-4 to TRBJ2-7; 9 nucleotides line up with TRBD1. Trimming at V came to 5 bases and at J to 6 bases, leaving 5 bases not matched to a gene. The CDR3 is made up of 13 amino acids. CDR3 in amino acids: CASSPGQGGEQYF. For the CDR3, the DNA is TGTGCCAGCAGTCCGGGACAGGGAGGCGAGCAGTACTTC.

V and J are TRBV4-3 and TRBJ2-1, with 7 positions matching TRBD2. J lost 0 bases, V lost 4 bases, and 3 bases had no gene match. The CDR3 is 15 residues long. CDR1 is LGHNA, CDR2 YSLEER, per germline. CDR3 loop: CASSPGRDSYNEQFF. The CDR3 DNA is TGCGCCAGCAGCCCGGGGAGGGACTCCTACAATGAGCAGTTCTTC.

This clonotype has only a few counts. The chain uses TRBV5-1 and TRBJ2-1, with D hard to call. CDR3 length equals 15 residues. Germline lookup yields CDR1 SGHRS and CDR2 YFSETQ. V lost 4 bases, J lost 0 bases, and 11 bases lay in between. CDR3 DNA: TGCGCCAGCAGCACCCGGAACAGCTCCTACAATGAGCAGTTCTTC. Translation: CASSTRNSSYNEQFF.

J is TRBJ1-2 and V is TRBV4-1; D is possibly TRBD1 (5 bases). Trimming cost V 0 bases and J 4 bases, with 12 bases left between them. From germline, CDR1 is MGHRA and CDR2 YSYEKL. The CDR3 extends over 15 amino acids. CDR3 sequence (DNA): TGCGCCAGCAGCCAAGAAGTTCAGGGTGGCTATGGCTACACCTTC. Its translation: CASSQEVQGGYGYTF.

The sample holds many counts of this clonotype. The chain uses TRBV27 and TRBJ1-5; maybe TRBD1 (6 bases). CDR1 MNHEY and CDR2 SMNVEV come from the germline V gene (reference sequence). Deletions cut 2 bases from V and 0 bases from J, with 8 bases between. The CDR3 loop spans 15 amino acids. CDR3 nucleotides: TGTGCCAGCAGTTTAAGGGGGGTTAGCAATCAGCCCCAGCATTTT. Its translation is CASSLRGVSNQPQHF.

This clonotype was seen a handful of times. The J gene is TRBJ2-2, the V gene TRBV6-1; 11 bases line up with TRBD2. Germline V lookup: CDR1 MNHNS, CDR2 SASEGT. CDR3 length equals 16 residues. V was pared by 7 bases and J by 6 bases, with 10 bases of the junction left unmatched. CDR3: CASNIIAGGPSGELFF. The CDR3 region has the DNA TGTGCCAGCAATATAATAGCGGGGGGGCCATCCGGGGAGCTGTTTTTT.

CDR3 sequence: CASSPPGGTRNTGELFF. CDR3 coding DNA: TGTGCCAGCAGCCCCCCGGGGGGTACACGGAACACCGGGGAGCTGTTTTTT. The chain is built from TRBV7-2 and TRBJ2-2, with TRBD2 identical over 7 bases. The CDR3 loop spans 17 amino acids. Trimming at V came to 5 bases and at J to 1 base, leaving 10 bases not matched to a gene. Germline V gives CDR1 SGHTA, CDR2 FQGNSA.

The gene calls are TRBV29-1 and TRBJ2-1; no reliable D call. With the DNA end fitting TRBJ2-7 better, the J assignment may be wrong. Germline-derived CDR1 and CDR2 are SQVTM and ANQGSEA. The CDR3 runs 12 residues. CDR3 region: CSVEDLVGEQYF. CDR3 sequence (DNA): TGCAGCGTTGAAGATTTAGTGGGTGAGCAGTACTTC.

This clonotype was picked up many times. V usage is TRBV3-1 and J usage is TRBJ1-1; 8 nucleotides line up with TRBD1. J gave up 4 bases and V 1 base, and 2 bases lay outside the gene matches. There are 14 residues in the CDR3. Germline CDR1 LGHDT, CDR2 YNNKEL (reference sequence). This chain's CDR3 is CASSQGQGATEAFF. The CDR3 nucleotides read TGTGCCAGCAGCCAAGGTCAGGGGGCCACTGAAGCTTTCTTT. The whole variable domain, remainder taken from reference TRBV3-1 and TRBJ1-1, is DTAVSQTPKYLVTQMGNDKSIKCEQNLGHDTMYWYKQDSKKFLKIMFSYNNKELIINETVPNRFSPKSPDKAHLNLHINSLELGDSAVYFCASSQGQGATEAFFGQGTRLTVV.

This clonotype was detected ten times or more. The genes are TRBV7-9 and TRBJ2-5, with D uncertain. Germline CDR1 is SEHNR and CDR2 is FQNEAQ (reference sequence). Trimming removed 1 base from V and 1 base from J, with 10 bases in between. CDR3 length: 15 amino acids. CDR3 sequence: CASSLGSAAQETQYF. The CDR3 DNA reads as TGTGCCAGCAGCTTAGGGAGCGCAGCCCAAGAGACCCAGTACTTC. The full variable domain, in which reference TRBV7-9 and TRBJ2-5 provide the parts outside the CDR3, is DTGVSQNPRHKITKRGQNVTFRCDPISEHNRLYWYRQTLGQGPEFLTYFQNEAQLEKSRLLSDRFSAERPKGSFSTLEIQRTEQGDSAMYLCASSLGSAAQETQYFGPGTRLLVL.

This chain links TRBV7-3 with TRBJ2-3; 11 bases map to TRBD2. From germline, CDR1 is SGHTA and CDR2 FQGTGA. Germline trimming cut 5 bases from V and 0 bases from J; bases unmatched to any gene: 4. There are 16 residues in the CDR3. The CDR3 sequence is CASSLLAGDSTDTQYF. CDR3 in DNA: TGTGCCAGCAGCCTACTAGCGGGAGACAGCACAGATACGCAGTATTTT.

The table lists this clonotype with many counts. The rearrangement links TRBV10-2 to TRBJ2-7; TRBD2 might be the D (5 bases). The CDR3 is 14 residues long. V gave up 5 bases and J gave up 6 bases, with 17 bases separating them. Germline CDR1 reads WSHSY; CDR2 reads SAAADI. CDR3 DNA sequence: TGCGCCAGCAGTATTCGCGGGCCGCACGCCGAGCAGTACTTC. Translation: CASSIRGPHAEQYF.

This clonotype was detected only a few times. V usage is TRBV5-6 and J usage is TRBJ2-2; D not resolved. CDR1 is SGHDT and CDR2 is YYEEEE in the germline V gene. The CDR3 runs 13 residues. V was cut by 3 bases and J by 8 bases, with 11 bases left in between. The CDR3 region is CASSSPAVGELFF. CDR3 DNA: TGTGCCAGCAGCTCGCCAGCCGTTGGGGAGCTGTTTTTT.

V is TRBV4-1 and J is TRBJ1-2, with TRBD1 as a possible D gene (5 bases). Germline V gene sequence: CDR1 MGHRA, CDR2 YSYEKL. Trimming pared 1 base from V and 1 base from J, leaving 16 bases between. This CDR3 region has 17 residues. The CDR3 DNA reads TGCGCCAGCAGCCAAGCGTTAGGGCGCCAGGGTAACTATGGCTACACCTTC. It specifies CASSQALGRQGNYGYTF.

This clonotype was counted at least ten times. V and J are TRBV15 and TRBJ1-2; TRBD1 might be the D (5 bases). Germline V gives CDR1 LNHNV, CDR2 YYDKDF (reference sequence). The CDR3 is made up of 14 amino acids. The V and J ends lost 3 bases and 4 bases respectively, with 12 bases between them. CDR3 sequence: CATSSDRRSYGYTF. The CDR3 DNA reads TGTGCCACCAGCAGCGACAGAAGATCCTATGGCTACACCTTC.

This clonotype occurred many times. This chain joins TRBV6-2 or TRBV6-3 and TRBJ2-1; perhaps D is TRBD1 or TRBD2 (5 bases each). Trimming removed 2 bases at V and 3 bases at J, with 14 bases between. CDR1 is MNHEY and CDR2 is SVGEGT in the germline V gene. CDR3 length: 16 residues. The CDR3 protein is CASSYLEPGSYNEQFF. In DNA form, the CDR3 reads TGTGCCAGCAGTTACCTCGAACCAGGGAGCTACAATGAGCAGTTCTTC.